One and the same sample provided the 16 T cell receptor beta chains below, sequenced in a study of PD-1 blockade in classical Hodgkin lymphoma. The repertoire was sequenced with immunoSEQ multiplex PCR; TCRdb's copy has only in-frame clones and lacks some. The sample has over 6,000 clones, about 86% seen once. Each of the patients experienced relapse following autologous stem cell transplantation, and their brentuximab vedotin exposure differed. The sample here was peripheral blood mononuclear cells (PBMCs), taken before the second cycle of nivolumab. These receptors all come from a human donor with classical Hodgkin lymphoma.

The CDR3 here is CARKGTEPTGELFF. The CDR3 coding sequence is TGTGCCAGGAAAGGGACAGAGCCCACCGGGGAGCTGTTTTTT. The chain has TRBV2 and TRBJ2-2; 7 bases fit TRBD1. Germline V gene lookup returns CDR1 SNHLY and CDR2 FYNNEI. V lost 9 bases, J lost 4 bases, and 8 bases stayed unmatched. The CDR3 contains 14 residues.

The rearrangement links TRBV4-1 to TRBJ2-3; 16 bases map to TRBD2. V lost 3 bases and J lost 1; bases outside the gene matches: 10. The CDR3 length is 20 residues. Germline CDR1 MGHRA, CDR2 YSYEKL. The CDR3, as DNA: TGCGCCAGCAGCCACCCGGGACTAGCGGGAGGGCCCTCTGGCACAGATACGCAGTATTTT. It translates to CASSHPGLAGGPSGTDTQYF.

This chain links TRBV2 with TRBJ2-1; D is uncertain. V was trimmed by 5 bases and J by 2 bases, leaving 7 bases between them. The CDR3 consists of 13 residues. Germline V lookup: CDR1 SNHLY, CDR2 FYNNEI. The CDR3 sequence is CASSLGPYNEQFF. Here the CDR3 DNA reads TGTGCCAGCAGTCTAGGTCCCTACAATGAGCAGTTCTTC.

This chain joins TRBV7-9 and TRBJ1-1; D gene unclear. The CDR3 spans 13 residues. Between the trimmed V and J ends, which lost 2 bases and 3 bases, there was a span of 7 bases. The germline V gene has CDR1 SEHNR and CDR2 FQNEAQ (reference sequence). The CDR3 here is CASSLQRDTEAFF. CDR3 in DNA: TGTGCCAGCAGCTTACAGCGGGACACTGAAGCTTTCTTT. Filled out from reference TRBV7-9 and TRBJ1-1, the complete variable domain reads DTGVSQNPRHKITKRGQNVTFRCDPISEHNRLYWYRQTLGQGPEFLTYFQNEAQLEKSRLLSDRFSAERPKGSFSTLEIQRTEQGDSAMYLCASSLQRDTEAFFGQGTRLTVV.

The gene calls are TRBV5-1 and TRBJ2-1; D remains ambiguous. This CDR3 is 13 amino acids long. Germline CDR1 SGHRS, CDR2 YFSETQ. The V end was cut by 5 bases, the J end by 4 bases, with 10 bases between. In DNA form, the CDR3 reads TGCGCCAGCAGGACGGATTCATACAATGAGCAGTTCTTC. Translation: CASRTDSYNEQFF.

This clone was seen a handful of times. CDR3 nucleotides: TGCGCCAGCAGCCAAAAGAACGATCCCTGGAATGAGCAGTTCTTC. This sequence encodes CASSQKNDPWNEQFF. The chain is built from TRBV4-1 and TRBJ2-1; D not certain. CDR3 size: 15 residues. The germline CDR1 and CDR2 sequences are MGHRA and YSYEKL. The V end lost 2 bases, the J end lost 7 bases, and 15 bases lay between the germline ends.

The chain links TRBV10-1 to TRBJ1-1; D not resolved. V was cut by 6 bases and J by 6 bases, with 14 bases left in between. Germline CDR1 reads WNHNN; CDR2 reads SYGVQD (reference sequence). This CDR3 has 13 residues. The CDR3: CASRFTRLSEAFF. As DNA, the CDR3 is TGCGCCAGCAGATTTACGAGGCTATCTGAAGCTTTCTTT.

This chain joins TRBV5-8 and TRBJ2-3; 14 nucleotides agree with TRBD2. The ends lost 3 bases at V and 9 bases at J; junction bases unmatched: 12. The V gene's germline CDR1 is SGHTS and CDR2 YDEGEE. This CDR3 has 17 amino acids. In DNA form, the CDR3 reads TGTGCCAGCAGCTCTAATCCGGGACTAGCGGGGGAAGGGACGCAGTATTTT. Translating gives CASSSNPGLAGEGTQYF.

This clone is a singleton in its sample. V gene TRBV30 combines with J gene TRBJ2-2, with D perhaps given as TRBD1 or TRBD2 (5 bases each). CDR3 length: 13 amino acids. Germline V gene data show CDR1 as GTSNPN and CDR2 as SVGIG (reference sequence). Trimming shortened V by 4 bases and J by 0 bases, and 6 bases separated the two germline ends. The CDR3 loop reads CAWMGPNTGELFF. CDR3 in DNA: TGTGCCTGGATGGGACCGAACACCGGGGAGCTGTTTTTT. The full variable domain, rest sourced from reference TRBV30 and TRBJ2-2, is SQTIHQWPATLVQPVGSPLSLECTVEGTSNPNLYWYRQAAGRGLQLLFYSVGIGQISSEVPQNLSASRPQDRQFILSSKKLLLSDSGFYLCAWMGPNTGELFFGEGSRLTVL.

The chain employs TRBV19 and TRBJ1-1; D not certain. The CDR3 has 14 amino acids. V was cut by 7 bases and J by 1 base, with 13 bases left in between. Germline CDR1 reads LNHDA; CDR2 reads SQIVND (reference sequence). The CDR3 sequence is CASTATGENTEAFF. The CDR3 coding sequence is TGTGCCAGTACCGCGACCGGGGAGAACACTGAAGCTTTCTTT.

This chain uses TRBV27 with TRBJ2-2; D might be TRBD1 (6 bases). V was clipped by 1 base and J by 1 base, with 16 bases between them. Per germline, CDR1 MNHEY and CDR2 SMNVEV (reference sequence). This CDR3 is built from 18 residues. The CDR3 nucleotides are TGTGCCAGCAGTTTATATAGGACAGTTAGGGGGAACACCGGGGAGCTGTTTTTT. Translation: CASSLYRTVRGNTGELFF.

There are a few counts of this clone. The chain employs TRBV7-2 and TRBJ1-2, with D maybe TRBD1 (5 bases). The germline V and J ends were trimmed by 6 bases and 5 bases, with 7 bases remaining between them. This CDR3 is 11 amino acids long. Germline-derived CDR1 and CDR2 are SGHTA and FQGNSA. The CDR3 sequence is CASRGGYGYTF. In DNA, the CDR3 is TGTGCCAGCAGGGGGGGATATGGCTACACCTTC.

The chain couples TRBV7-9 to TRBJ2-4; D is perhaps TRBD1 (5 bases). This CDR3 comprises 15 residues. V was pared by 7 bases and J by 1 base, with 14 bases between. CDR1 and CDR2 from the germline V gene are SEHNR and FQNEAQ (reference sequence). The CDR3 is CASNPWGVAKNIQYF. DNA for the CDR3: TGTGCCAGCAACCCGTGGGGCGTCGCCAAAAACATTCAGTACTTC.

The chain joins TRBV2 to TRBJ1-2; 9 nucleotides match TRBD1. There are 14 residues in the CDR3. With V trimmed by 4 bases and J by 5 bases, 5 bases remained unmatched. The V gene's germline CDR1 is SNHLY and CDR2 FYNNEI. The CDR3 nucleotides are TGTGCCAGCAGTGCACAGGGGGCGGGGTATGGCTACACCTTC. This gives the protein CASSAQGAGYGYTF.

The sample holds one count of this clone. V usage is TRBV4-1 and J usage is TRBJ1-1; D unclear. V was shortened by 0 bases and J by 4 bases, with 6 bases between the two germline ends. Per germline, CDR1 MGHRA and CDR2 YSYEKL. The CDR3 extends over 13 amino acids. The CDR3 here is CASSQDWRTEAFF. The CDR3 nucleotides are TGCGCCAGCAGCCAAGATTGGCGCACTGAAGCTTTCTTT.

This clone was found a few times. The sample has other DNA sequences that encode this CDR3 too. V and J are TRBV5-1 and TRBJ2-1, with D maybe TRBD1 (6 bases). V was shortened by 4 bases and J by 8 bases, with 16 bases between the two germline ends. The CDR3 sequence is 14 residues long. Germline-derived CDR1 and CDR2 are SGHRS and YFSETQ. CDR3 amino acids: CASSTGQSGDEQFF. The CDR3 DNA sequence: TGCGCCAGCAGCACCGGACAGTCTGGTGATGAGCAGTTCTTC.